Shown below are 18 T cell receptor beta chains from a single sample sequenced in a study of response to subunit inactivated influenza vaccine. MiXCR was run by TCRdb on the RT-PCR reads, yielding one entry per CDR3 protein. The sample lists fewer than 650,000 distinct CDR3 sequences, 13% occurring once. Sample: PBMCs from blood, taken 45 days after vaccination. The receptors derive from a man aged 50 to 59 who received an inactivated influenza vaccine.

The J gene is TRBJ2-1, the V gene TRBV29-1; D is undetermined. CDR1 is SQVTM and CDR2 is ANQGSEA in the germline V gene. The CDR3 consists of 12 residues. Between the trimmed V and J ends, which lost 6 bases and 10 bases, there was a span of 16 bases. The chain's CDR3 is CSVLGFPEEQFF. The DNA for the CDR3 is TGCAGCGTCCTGGGATTTCCAGAGGAGCAGTTCTTC.

This rearrangement joins TRBV27 to TRBJ2-5, with 9 bases matching TRBD2. Germline V gene data show CDR1 as MNHEY and CDR2 as SMNVEV (reference sequence). Losses at the gene ends were 5 bases for V and 1 base for J; bases not matched to a gene: 11. This CDR3 has 17 residues. The CDR3 loop is CASSPPGSGSFQETQYF. The CDR3 region has the DNA TGTGCCAGCAGTCCCCCGGGTAGCGGGAGCTTCCAAGAGACCCAGTACTTC.

The chain carries TRBV29-1 and TRBJ2-3; TRBD2 aligns across 8 bases. With V trimmed by 5 bases and J by 5 bases, 9 bases remained unmatched. This CDR3 is 14 amino acids long. Germline-derived CDR1 and CDR2 are SQVTM and ANQGSEA. CDR3 region: CSVPGGGEGDTQYF. In DNA form, the CDR3 reads TGCAGCGTTCCCGGGGGGGGAGAGGGAGATACGCAGTATTTT.

This clonotype came up a few times. This rearrangement joins TRBV10-3 to TRBJ2-7; D not resolved. Germline lookup yields CDR1 ENHRY and CDR2 SYGVKD. The CDR3 is made up of 13 amino acids. V was pared by 1 base and J by 3 bases, with 7 bases between. Written as DNA, the CDR3 is TGTGCCATCAGTGAGTTGGAGAACTACGAGCAGTACTTC. Translation: CAISELENYEQYF.

There are a few counts of this clonotype. V gene TRBV29-1 combines with J gene TRBJ1-2; possibly TRBD1 for D (6 bases). The germline CDR1 and CDR2 sequences are SQVTM and ANQGSEA. The CDR3 has 11 residues. With 7 bases removed from V and 6 bases from J, the gap between germline ends came to 12 bases. The CDR3 is CSAQGGHGYTF. The CDR3 DNA is TGCAGCGCCCAAGGGGGGCATGGCTACACCTTC.

This chain links TRBV9 with TRBJ2-1; 14 bases fit TRBD2. Germline assignment: CDR1 SGDLS and CDR2 YYNGEE. Trimming cost V 2 bases and J 6 bases; bases outside gene matches: 10. There are 18 residues in the CDR3. The CDR3 coding sequence is TGTGCCAGCAGCGTCGGACTAGCGGGAGGCCCTGCCGCCAATGAGCAGTTCTTC. It translates to CASSVGLAGGPAANEQFF.

This clonotype occurred a few times. This rearrangement joins TRBV6-5 to TRBJ2-2; D possibly corresponds to TRBD2 (5 bases). Germline V gene sequence: CDR1 MNHEY, CDR2 SVGAGI. Between the trimmed V and J ends, which lost 4 bases and 1 base, there was a span of 13 bases. The CDR3 consists of 16 residues. For the CDR3, the DNA is TGTGCCAGCAGTTTGGAGAGCGGATGGAACACCGGGGAGCTGTTTTTT. Amino acids: CASSLESGWNTGELFF.

This sequence joins TRBV7-9 and TRBJ2-1; 12 nucleotides line up with TRBD2. This CDR3 contains 15 residues. Unmatched junction bases numbered 6, after V lost 4 bases and J lost 8 bases. Germline loops: CDR1 SEHNR, CDR2 FQNEAQ (reference sequence). The CDR3 here is CASSSPLAGGHEQFF. The CDR3 DNA is TGTGCCAGCAGCTCCCCACTAGCGGGGGGCCATGAGCAGTTCTTC.

This clonotype was observed a handful of times. The V call is TRBV4-2, the J call TRBJ2-1; 10 bases match TRBD2. Unmatched junction bases numbered 5, after V lost 2 bases and J lost 4 bases. The CDR3 has 16 residues. The germline V gene encodes CDR1 LGHNA and CDR2 YNFKEQ. CDR3: CASSQTGLASYNEQFF. The CDR3, as DNA: TGTGCCAGCAGCCAAACGGGACTAGCGAGTTACAATGAGCAGTTCTTC.

The chain links TRBV4-1 to TRBJ1-2; 8 bases line up with TRBD1. J lost 4 bases, V lost 2 bases, and 9 bases had no gene match. In germline, CDR1 is MGHRA, CDR2 YSYEKL. This CDR3 comprises 16 residues. CDR3 region: CASSQFGQGGGYGYTF. The CDR3 coding sequence is TGCGCCAGCAGCCAATTCGGACAGGGAGGAGGCTATGGCTACACCTTC.

This sequence joins TRBV20-1 and TRBJ2-7, with 7 bases fitting TRBD1. The CDR3 is 15 residues long. The germline gives CDR1 DFQATT, CDR2 SNEGSKA (reference sequence). J lost 3 bases, V lost 6 bases, and 14 bases had no gene match. The CDR3 DNA follows: TGCAGTGCCCACCCCCCGGGACAGATAATCTACGAGCAGTACTTC. Translating it yields CSAHPPGQIIYEQYF.

This clonotype was counted at least ten times. The CDR3 DNA is TGCAGTGCGATTACAGTTGTCCCCTATAATTCACCCCTCCACTTT. It encodes CSAITVVPYNSPLHF. V and J are TRBV20-1 and TRBJ1-6; D gene unclear. Germline values: CDR1 DFQATT, CDR2 SNEGSKA (reference sequence). The CDR3 covers 15 residues. Trimming took 6 bases from V and 2 from J, leaving 14 bases between them.

This clonotype showed up many times. V is TRBV11-2 and J is TRBJ2-1; 7 nucleotides agree with TRBD2. V was pared by 2 bases and J by 4 bases, with 8 bases of the junction left unmatched. Germline CDR1 reads SGHAT; CDR2 reads FQNNGV. The length of the CDR3 is 16 residues. CDR3 amino acids: CASSLLGAGHYNEQFF. The CDR3 bases are TGTGCCAGCAGCTTACTGGGAGCGGGGCATTACAATGAGCAGTTCTTC.

The table lists this clonotype with a few counts. CDR3 nucleotides: TGCGCCAGCAGCGTACAGGGGTACACAGATACGCAGTATTTT. Encoded protein: CASSVQGYTDTQYF. The chain recombines TRBV5-1 with TRBJ2-3; the match to TRBD1 covers 7 bases. CDR1 is SGHRS, CDR2 YFSETQ, per germline. This CDR3 spans 14 amino acids. Trimming at V came to 4 bases and at J to 2 bases, leaving 4 bases not matched to a gene.

This clonotype was counted at least ten times. The V and J genes are TRBV5-5 and TRBJ2-1; 7 nucleotides align to TRBD2. Trimming at V came to 4 bases and at J to 4 bases, leaving 11 bases not matched to a gene. The V gene's germline CDR1 is SGHKS and CDR2 YYEKEE (reference sequence). This CDR3 spans 16 amino acids. The CDR3 spells CASSPRRLAEYNEQFF. In DNA, the CDR3 is TGTGCCAGCAGCCCGCGCCGACTAGCCGAATACAATGAGCAGTTCTTC. The variable domain in full, completed from reference TRBV5-5 and TRBJ2-1, reads DAGVTQSPTHLIKTRGQQVTLRCSPISGHKSVSWYQQVLGQGPQFIFQYYEKEERGRGNFPDRFSARQFPNYSSELNVNALLLGDSALYLCASSPRRLAEYNEQFFGPGTRLTVL.

In its sample, this clonotype was seen many times. V usage is TRBV12-3 or TRBV12-4 and J usage is TRBJ2-7; no reliable D call. Deletions cut 3 bases from V and 1 base from J, with 4 bases between. The CDR3 contains 12 residues. CDR3 sequence reads: CASSLWSYEQYF. The DNA for the CDR3 is TGTGCCAGCAGTTTGTGGTCCTACGAGCAGTACTTC.

Only a few counts were recorded for this clonotype. The junction differs from germline at one of its ends, possibly a read error. The gene calls are TRBV29-1 and TRBJ2-1; TRBD2 is a possible D gene (5 bases). The CDR3 runs to 13 residues. Germline CDR1 is SQVTM and CDR2 is ANQGSEA. The CDR3: CVVEVSSYNEQFF. The CDR3 coding sequence is TGTGTGGTGGAGGTTAGCTCCTACAATGAGCAGTTCTTC.

This clonotype was observed at least ten times. V is TRBV25-1 and J is TRBJ1-4; no clear D gene. The CDR3 is 13 amino acids. Germline lookup yields CDR1 MGHDK and CDR2 SYGVNS. Between the trimmed V and J ends, which lost 8 bases and 4 bases, there was a span of 11 bases. CDR3 coding DNA: TGTGCCAGCCAACGGTTGGTTAATGAAAAACTGTTTTTT. Protein: CASQRLVNEKLFF.